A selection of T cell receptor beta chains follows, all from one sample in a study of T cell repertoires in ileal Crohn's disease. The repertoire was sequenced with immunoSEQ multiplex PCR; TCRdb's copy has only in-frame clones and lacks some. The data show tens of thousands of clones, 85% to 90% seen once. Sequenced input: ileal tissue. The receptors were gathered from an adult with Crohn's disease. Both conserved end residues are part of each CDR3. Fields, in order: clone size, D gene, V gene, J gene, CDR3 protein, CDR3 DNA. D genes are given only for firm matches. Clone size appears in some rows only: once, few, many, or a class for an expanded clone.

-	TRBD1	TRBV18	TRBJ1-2	CASSPEAGGRGYTF	TGTGCCAGCTCCCCGGAAGCAGGGGGCCGTGGCTACACCTTC
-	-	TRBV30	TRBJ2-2	CAWSVSVTGELFF	TGTGCCTGGAGTGTGTCTGTAACCGGGGAGCTGTTTTTT
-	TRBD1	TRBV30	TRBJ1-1	CAWDRELSTEAFF	TGTGCGTGGGACAGGGAGTTGAGCACTGAAGCTTTCTTT
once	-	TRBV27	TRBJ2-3	CASKLYNSDTQYF	TGTGCCAGCAAGTTGTATAACTCGGATACGCAGTATTTT
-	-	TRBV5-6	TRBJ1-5	CASSSRDQPQHF	TGTGCCAGCAGCTCCCGTGATCAGCCCCAGCATTTT
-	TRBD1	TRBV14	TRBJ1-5	CASSVHRGPISNQPQHF	TGTGCCAGCAGCGTCCACAGGGGGCCTATTAGCAATCAGCCCCAGCATTTT
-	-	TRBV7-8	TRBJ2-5	CASSLGPKGETQYF	TGTGCCAGCAGCTTAGGTCCAAAGGGGGAGACCCAGTACTTC
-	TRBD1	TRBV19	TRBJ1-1	CASTPRTGISTEAFF	TGTGCCAGTACCCCCAGGACAGGAATTAGCACTGAAGCTTTCTTT
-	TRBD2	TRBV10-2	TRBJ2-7	CASSDHLAGYYSEQYF	TGCGCCAGCAGTGATCATCTAGCGGGATACTATTCCGAGCAGTACTTC
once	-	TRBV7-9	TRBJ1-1	CASSSNTRKTEAFF	TGTGCCAGCAGCTCAAACACCAGGAAGACTGAAGCTTTCTTT
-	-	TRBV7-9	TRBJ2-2	CASSLGVGALVGELFF	TGTGCCAGCAGCTTAGGTGTGGGGGCCTTGGTCGGGGAGCTGTTTTTT
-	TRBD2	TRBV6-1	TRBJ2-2	CASSELAGGNTGELFF	TGTGCCAGCAGTGAATTGGCGGGAGGAAACACCGGGGAGCTGTTTTTT
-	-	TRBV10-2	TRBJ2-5	CASQASGVQETQYF	TGCGCCAGCCAAGCATCGGGGGTGCAAGAGACCCAGTACTTC
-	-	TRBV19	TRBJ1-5	CASRVGGANNQPQHF	TGTGCCAGTAGGGTTGGAGGGGCCAACAATCAGCCCCAGCATTTT
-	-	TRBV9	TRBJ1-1	CASSVRVATEAFF	TGTGCCAGCAGCGTCAGGGTCGCGACTGAAGCTTTCTTT
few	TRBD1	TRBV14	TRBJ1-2	CASSHRGINKLYTF	TGTGCCAGCAGCCACAGGGGGATCAACAAACTCTACACCTTC
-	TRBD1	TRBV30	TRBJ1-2	CAWSPRRDSGDGYTF	TGTGCCTGGAGTCCTCGGCGGGACAGCGGCGATGGCTACACCTTC
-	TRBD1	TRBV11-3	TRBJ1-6	CASSFGQGNSPLHF	TGTGCCAGCAGCTTCGGACAGGGGAATTCACCCCTCCACTTT
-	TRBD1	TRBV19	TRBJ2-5	CASSRTGRWETQYF	TGTGCCAGTAGCCGGACAGGGCGGTGGGAGACCCAGTACTTC
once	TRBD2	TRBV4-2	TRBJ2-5	CASSQEYGRAVETQYF	TGTGCCAGCAGCCAAGAGTACGGGAGGGCTGTGGAGACCCAGTACTTC
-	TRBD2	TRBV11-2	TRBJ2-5	CASSLAGGTKTQYF	TGTGCCAGCAGCCTAGCGGGGGGGACTAAGACCCAGTACTTC
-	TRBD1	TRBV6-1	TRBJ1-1	CASSDTGVGIAFF	TGTGCCAGCAGCGACACAGGGGTTGGTATAGCTTTCTTT
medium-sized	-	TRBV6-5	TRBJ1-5	CASSYGGGQPQHF	TGTGCCAGCAGTTACGGGGGGGGACAGCCCCAGCATTTT
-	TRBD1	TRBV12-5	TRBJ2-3	CASGLGQGATDTQYF	TGTGCTAGTGGTTTGGGACAGGGGGCCACAGATACGCAGTATTTT
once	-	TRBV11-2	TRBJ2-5	CASSNYRGQETQYF	TGTGCCAGCAGCAATTATAGAGGGCAAGAGACCCAGTACTTC
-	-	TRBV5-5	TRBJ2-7	CASSLNGYEQYF	TGTGCCAGCAGCTTAAACGGGTACGAGCAGTACTTC